This TCR beta chain came from a study of blood T cell repertoires in COVID-19. The wider study: Whether acute or convalescent, the COVID-19 samples came from the United States, Italy and Spain.

CDR3 length equals 13 residues. V gave up 0 bases and J gave up 4 bases, with 7 bases separating them. Per the germline V gene, CDR1 is SGHRS and CDR2 is YFSETQ. Generated by immunoSEQ multiplex PCR, the TCRdb table keeps only in-frame clones and is missing some. The repertoire holds about 40,000 clones, with 88% as singletons. V gene TRBV5-1 combines with J gene TRBJ1-1; D is uncertain. Sequencing was carried out using peripheral blood. This clonotype was sampled from a human donor in a cohort sampled during active COVID-19. The CDR3 bases are TGCGCCAGCAGCTTGGTTCGGGGCACTGAAGCTTTCTTT. Residues: CASSLVRGTEAFF.